The clone carrying this TCR beta chain was observed a handful of times. Generated by immunoSEQ multiplex PCR, the TCRdb table keeps only in-frame clones and is missing some. The table has more than 65,000 clones, just over 90% seen once. This specimen comes from a study of T cell changes during pregnancy in multiple sclerosis. The CDR3 totals 16 residues. The V end lost 3 bases, the J end lost 4 bases, and 18 bases lay between the germline ends. CDR1 and CDR2 (germline): MDHEN, SYDVKM. The sequence was collected from a female donor with multiple sclerosis, enrolled in a pregnancy study. The sequencing used CD4+ T cells from peripheral blood mononuclear cells, collected before pregnancy. The genes are TRBV28 and TRBJ1-2; D gene unclear. The CDR3 nucleotides read TGTGCCAGCAGTTTCATGAGCGCTCCAAGGATCTATGGCTACACCTTC. Translating it yields CASSFMSAPRIYGYTF.